This TCR beta chain emerged from a study of human T cells and chemical hapten exposure (dated by TCRdb to the early 2020s). Describing the broader study: For sensitization, 2% DPC in acetone was applied to a 2 cm by 2 cm area of upper inner arm skin. Throughout the study period of around 24 weeks, patients also received therapeutic DPC doses to the scalp every week. Peripheral blood TCR repertoire changes were tracked in vivo in alopecia patients during primary and secondary sensitization to the hapten diphenylcyclopropenone (DPC). Patch testing was performed on the upper back with Finn chambers containing 0.01% DPC, and the patch tests were scored after 6 days according to International Contact Dermatitis Research Group standards. Libraries were combined into a pool for sequencing, and differences in TCR yield between samples came mainly from small differences in library volumes within the pool. Alopecia areata with under or over 50% scalp involvement, alopecia totalis and alopecia universalis were represented in the patient cohort, which was mostly female. For TCR sequencing, blood came from 25 to 30 alopecia patients at anywhere from one to four time points (pre-sensitization, 2, 6 and 24 weeks). Blood was sampled from patients pre-sensitization (week 0) and at 2, 6 and about 24 weeks after DPC sensitization. Broad study findings and their caveats: Because every patient had alopecia, a presumed autoimmune disease, the patients' immune response might differ from that of healthy individuals. Significantly more large CDR3 similarity clusters were formed by expanded TCRs than by pre-sensitization or healthy control sets, consistent with antigen-driven responses. A positive correlation was found between the number of PT1 expanded TCRs and patch test score, with significance reached at thresholds 8, 16 and 32 but not 4. After repeated subsampling, changes were observed in the strength of the expansion versus patch-test correlation and in the threshold at which the correlation became significant. The number of TCRs above 1 in 1000 frequency did not change with DPC sensitization; there was no evidence of global repertoire structure alterations.

V is cut by 6 bases and J by 5 bases, and the space between the germline ends is 11 bases. Measured from the cysteine to the phenylalanine, the CDR3 is 13 residues long. Only the CDR3 DNA stays, 39 bases, in frame from base 1. CDR1 and CDR2, per the germline V gene, are MDHEN and SYDVKM. Libraries came from RACE. Sequencer: NextSeq 500. Library preparation attached unique molecular identifiers to individual cDNA molecules for quantitative, reproducible TCR counting. From each blood RNA sample, both TCR alpha and TCR beta chains were sequenced. In the source study's methods: Samples had a median of 95,638 TCRs, with a range from about 23,224 to 700,000. V, J and CDR3 annotation of the TCR reads was performed with the Decombinator software suite. For the PS versus PT1 abundance plots, all samples were subsampled to the same number of TCRs (28,000). Expanded TCRs were defined as absent before sensitization and observed at least eight times at the 2-week time point. The public reads were reanalyzed by TCRdb: fastp trimming at Q25, MiXCR alignment, in-frame beta chains only. When rows share a CDR3 protein, they turn into one entry using the most common DNA and genes. The V and J calls were not made by the authors but by TCRdb's processing. Here the sample has some 80,000 distinct CDR3 sequences; more than 8.5% occur a single time. The ten largest clones add up to about 2.3% of the sample.

In regard to this clonotype: The clone's antigen remains unknown. Base qualities are missing; no much larger clone stands one base away.

Per the publication, the time point label means: patch test 2, 6 weeks after DPC sensitization. Reading the label with the study, this specimen's treatment or condition is: therapeutic diphenylcyclopropenone sensitization with weekly scalp DPC. At each patch-test visit, blood was drawn before the patch test was applied. Eligible patients were aged 18 to 70, diagnosed with alopecia, deemed suitable for DPC therapy, and excluded if pregnant. Unfractionated whole blood was collected in Tempus Blood RNA tubes, and total RNA was extracted from that blood. The sample here was whole blood, taken in connection with sensitization to the hapten diphenylcyclopropenone (DPC). The source of this sequence is a woman under 40 with alopecia areata. Some clones in this sample may be carry-over from other donors' samples. This chain joins TRBV28 to TRBJ2-1; TRBD1 is perhaps the D gene, given 6 matching bases. Here the CDR3 is given as CASRGQINNEQFF. In nucleotide form, the sequence is TGTGCCAGCAGAGGACAGATCAACAATGAGCAGTTCTTC.